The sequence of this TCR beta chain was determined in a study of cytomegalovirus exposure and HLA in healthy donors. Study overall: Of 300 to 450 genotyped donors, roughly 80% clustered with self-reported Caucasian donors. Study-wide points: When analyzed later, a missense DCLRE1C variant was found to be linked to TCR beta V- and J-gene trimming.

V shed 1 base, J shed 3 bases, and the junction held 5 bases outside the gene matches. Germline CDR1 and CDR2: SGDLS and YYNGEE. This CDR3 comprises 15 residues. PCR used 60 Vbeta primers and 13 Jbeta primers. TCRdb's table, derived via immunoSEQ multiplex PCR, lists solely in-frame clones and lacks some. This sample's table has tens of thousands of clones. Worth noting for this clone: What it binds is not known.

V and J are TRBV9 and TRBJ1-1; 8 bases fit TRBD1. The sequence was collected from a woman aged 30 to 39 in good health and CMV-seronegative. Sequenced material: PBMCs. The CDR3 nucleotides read TGTGCCAGCAGCGTAACAGCAGGGGGCGACACTGAAGCTTTCTTT. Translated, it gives CASSVTAGGDTEAFF.